The clone carrying this T cell receptor beta chain was detected only once. This sample was taken from a study of cytomegalovirus exposure and HLA in healthy donors. Study as a whole: Of all 400 or so donors who were genotyped, 80% to 85% belonged to the Caucasian-associated ancestry cluster.

This CDR3 is built from 15 residues. V lost 3 bases, J lost 3 bases, and 18 bases lay in between. Germline lookup yields CDR1 SQVTM and CDR2 ANQGSEA. Use of 60 Vbeta and 13 Jbeta primers characterized the PCR. TCRdb keeps only in-frame clones here, not all; method: immunoSEQ multiplex PCR. The table has about 210,000 clones, around 81% seen once. The sequencing input was PBMCs. The receptor comes from a woman between 50 and 59 years old in good health and CMV-seropositive. This chain uses TRBV29-1 with TRBJ2-7; tentative D call: TRBD2 (5 bases). The CDR3 region is CSVDRRRENDYEQYF. In DNA form, the CDR3 reads TGCAGCGTTGATCGTAGAAGGGAGAATGACTACGAGCAGTACTTC.